These 26 T cell receptor beta chains share one sample of origin, sequenced in a study of shared clonotypes between healthy human individuals. The method was immunoSEQ multiplex PCR; TCRdb's version includes in-frame clones alone and lacks a portion of them. The data hold over a million clones, with around 78% observed a single time. The sequenced sample consisted of memory CD4+ T cells from PBMCs. Noted subset: CD45RA-negative fraction. Receptors originate from a man aged 18 to 30 in good health. Some clones in this sample may be carry-over from other donors' samples.

The genes are TRBV6-1 and TRBJ2-7, with D unresolved. The CDR3 totals 13 residues. V dropped 8 bases and J dropped 1 base, with 12 bases sitting between them. The germline V gene has CDR1 MNHNS and CDR2 SASEGT. The CDR3 loop is CASYSSPSYEQYF. DNA of the CDR3: TGTGCCAGCTATAGTTCTCCATCCTACGAGCAGTACTTC.

The chain links TRBV5-1 to TRBJ2-3, with D unresolved. V was pared by 1 base and J by 2 bases, with 14 bases between. This CDR3 is built from 16 residues. The germline CDR1 and CDR2 sequences are SGHRS and YFSETQ. This CDR3 is CASSLRGQDYTDTQYF. The CDR3 region has the DNA TGCGCCAGCAGCTTGAGAGGTCAAGATTACACAGATACGCAGTATTTT.

This chain joins TRBV11-2 and TRBJ1-1; no definite D call. The V end lost 1 base, the J end lost 0 bases, and 6 bases lay between the germline ends. This CDR3 region has 14 residues. The germline V gene encodes CDR1 SGHAT and CDR2 FQNNGV. This CDR3 reads CASSLVRLNTEAFF. The CDR3 DNA sequence: TGTGCCAGCAGCTTAGTCAGACTGAACACTGAAGCTTTCTTT.

This clone has more than one count but fewer than ten. This sample includes further DNA sequences coding for the same CDR3. The chain uses TRBV19 and TRBJ1-1; D is undetermined. V was clipped by 2 bases and J by 1 base, with 8 bases between them. Germline CDR1 reads LNHDA; CDR2 reads SQIVND (reference sequence). The CDR3 covers 14 residues. CDR3 protein: CASSISRRNTEAFF. For the CDR3, the DNA is TGTGCCAGTAGTATAAGCAGGAGGAACACTGAAGCTTTCTTT.

This clone was found a few times. The CDR3 DNA reads TGTGCCAGCAGTGAAGAAGGTGTTGATACTAACTATGGCTACACCTTC. Translated, it gives CASSEEGVDTNYGYTF. This chain uses TRBV6-1 with TRBJ1-2; no clear D. The CDR3 is 16 amino acids. Germline CDR1 reads MNHNS; CDR2 reads SASEGT. The V end lost 1 base, the J end lost 0 bases, and 12 bases lay between the germline ends.

V gene TRBV6-5 combines with J gene TRBJ1-1, with TRBD1 matching 8 bases. Germline trimming cut 6 bases from V and 4 bases from J; bases unmatched to any gene: 10. Looked up from germline, CDR1 is MNHEY and CDR2 is SVGAGI. This CDR3 contains 15 residues. The DNA for the CDR3 is TGTGCCAGCAGCCGGAAAACAGGGGGTCGCACTGAAGCTTTCTTT. The encoded protein is CASSRKTGGRTEAFF.

This sequence joins TRBV28 and TRBJ2-4; D not certain. Germline V lookup: CDR1 MDHEN, CDR2 SYDVKM. CDR3 length equals 17 residues. The V gene lost 1 base and the J gene lost 0 bases, with 13 bases spanning the gap. Written as DNA, the CDR3 is TGTGCCAGCAGTTTATATGGGGAACACCCAGCCAAAAACATTCAGTACTTC. Translation: CASSLYGEHPAKNIQYF.

With regard to this clone: A read error may account for a junction end that differs from germline. In nucleotides, the CDR3 is TGTGCCATCAGTTCCCGTTCCCAGAGGCGAGATGCGCAGTATTTT. Translating it yields CAISSRSQRRDAQYF. This chain joins TRBV10-3 and TRBJ2-3; D ambiguous. This CDR3 is built from 15 residues. The V gene's germline CDR1 is ENHRY and CDR2 SYGVKD.

The genes are TRBV9 and TRBJ2-1; a weak D match, TRBD2 (5 bases). The V end was cut by 1 base, the J end by 9 bases, with 17 bases between. This CDR3 region has 15 residues. The germline V gene has CDR1 SGDLS and CDR2 YYNGEE. The CDR3 DNA is TGTGCCAGCAGCGTAAGGGCCTACTCGAGGGCTGAGCAGTTCTTC. This codes for CASSVRAYSRAEQFF. The full variable domain, its missing parts supplied by reference TRBV9 and TRBJ2-1, is DSGVTQTPKHLITATGQRVTLRCSPRSGDLSVYWYQQSLDQGLQFLIQYYNGEERAKGNILERFSAQQFPDLHSELNLSSLELGDSALYFCASSVRAYSRAEQFFGPGTRLTVL.

The V and J genes are TRBV18 and TRBJ1-2; maybe TRBD1 (6 bases). Trimming left V 6 bases short and J 2 bases short, with 16 bases between. The germline V gene encodes CDR1 KGHSH and CDR2 LQKENI. The CDR3 extends over 15 amino acids. The DNA for the CDR3 is TGTGCCAGCTCGCCCCCGGGACAACTAAACTATGGCTACACCTTC. Translation gives CASSPPGQLNYGYTF.

The gene calls are TRBV2 and TRBJ1-5, with 7 bases identical to TRBD1. This CDR3 has 16 amino acids. The V segment lost 5 bases and the J segment 0 bases; nucleotides outside the gene matches: 7. Germline CDR1 and CDR2: SNHLY and FYNNEI. In nucleotides, the CDR3 is TGTGCCAGCAGTAGGGACAGCCCCTATAGCAATCAGCCCCAGCATTTT. Residues: CASSRDSPYSNQPQHF.

The rearrangement links TRBV7-2 to TRBJ2-1; D is uncertain. In germline, CDR1 is SGHTA, CDR2 FQGNSA. CDR3 length: 14 residues. V was pared by 5 bases and J by 7 bases, with 15 bases between. CDR3 sequence (DNA): TGTGCCAGCAGCAATGCGCAGAGTTTTAATGAGCAGTTCTTC. It is translated as CASSNAQSFNEQFF.

The chain has TRBV6-1 and TRBJ1-5; the match to TRBD1 covers 10 bases. Germline V gene lookup returns CDR1 MNHNS and CDR2 SASEGT. The CDR3 totals 17 residues. The ends lost 4 bases at V and 6 bases at J; junction bases unmatched: 12. The CDR3 coding sequence is TGTGCCAGCAGTGGCTACCGTGGGACAGGGGCCGGTCAGCCCCAGCATTTT. Translation gives CASSGYRGTGAGQPQHF.

The rearrangement uses TRBV28 and TRBJ2-3, with 8 nucleotides matching TRBD2. The ends lost 7 bases at V and 5 bases at J; junction bases unmatched: 11. The germline gives CDR1 MDHEN, CDR2 SYDVKM. This CDR3 spans 15 amino acids. CDR3 residues: CASTPTSGLQDTQYF. The CDR3 DNA reads as TGTGCCAGCACCCCCACTAGCGGACTTCAAGATACGCAGTATTTT.

The chain combines TRBV9 with TRBJ1-3; the D gene is possibly TRBD1 (5 bases). Germline loops: CDR1 SGDLS, CDR2 YYNGEE. V was clipped by 0 bases and J by 0 bases, with 10 bases between them. The CDR3 loop spans 16 amino acids. The CDR3 nucleotides are TGTGCCAGCAGCGTAGGCGGGGGAGGCTCTGGAAACACCATATATTTT. Encoded protein: CASSVGGGGSGNTIYF.

The rearrangement joins TRBV28 to TRBJ1-1; D is undetermined. CDR1 is MDHEN and CDR2 is SYDVKM in the germline V gene. The CDR3 length is 12 residues. CDR3 nucleotide sequence: TGTGGGGCGCGGTCGGTGAACACTGAAGCTTTCTTT. This sequence encodes CGARSVNTEAFF.

J is TRBJ1-2 and V is TRBV7-3; no clear D. The CDR3 has 16 amino acids. The V end was cut by 3 bases, the J end by 4 bases, with 18 bases between. CDR1 is SGHTA and CDR2 is FQGTGA in the germline V gene. The CDR3 region has the DNA TGTGCCAGCAGCTTGCCTACGGACGGACGAATCTATGGCTACACCTTC. As protein: CASSLPTDGRIYGYTF.

The rearrangement joins TRBV4-3 to TRBJ1-4, with a possible D match to TRBD1 (5 bases). V was clipped by 4 bases and J by 8 bases, with 17 bases between them. The CDR3 is made up of 15 amino acids. Germline-derived CDR1 and CDR2 are LGHNA and YSLEER. CDR3 sequence: CASSPLTVGVEKLFF. The CDR3 DNA reads TGCGCCAGCAGCCCTCTGACAGTCGGGGTCGAAAAACTGTTTTTT.

As for this clone: The junction shows a germline mismatch at one end, possibly a read error. CDR3 in amino acids: CSANGQGNTHF. Here the CDR3 DNA reads TGCAGTGCTAACGGACAGGGGAATACTCATTTT. The chain joins TRBV20-1 to TRBJ1-3, with 9 bases lining up with TRBD1. Germline V lookup: CDR1 DFQATT, CDR2 SNEGSKA (reference sequence). The CDR3 is 11 residues long.

J is TRBJ1-4 and V is TRBV4-2, with D unresolved. Looked up from germline, CDR1 is LGHNA and CDR2 is YNFKEQ. The CDR3 loop spans 15 amino acids. Trimming pared 1 base from V and 4 bases from J, leaving 10 bases between. In DNA, the CDR3 is TGTGCCAGCAGCCAAGGCCCAGAAAGTAATGAAAAACTGTTTTTT. Its translation is CASSQGPESNEKLFF.

This rearrangement joins TRBV15 to TRBJ2-3, with D uncertain. Trimming took 1 base from V and 4 from J, leaving 9 bases between them. Germline V gene sequence: CDR1 LNHNV, CDR2 YYDKDF (reference sequence). The CDR3 totals 14 residues. CDR3 bases: TGTGCCACCAGCAGAGTCCGCCCGGCAGATACGCAGTATTTT. As protein: CATSRVRPADTQYF.

This clone was detected once. The rearrangement links TRBV4-2 to TRBJ2-3, with unresolved D. V was cut by 0 bases and J by 2 bases, with 6 bases left in between. The CDR3 runs to 14 residues. Germline CDR1 and CDR2: LGHNA and YNFKEQ. CDR3 sequence reads: CASSQDYVTDTQYF. DNA of the CDR3: TGTGCCAGCAGCCAAGATTACGTCACAGATACGCAGTATTTT.

This clone is a singleton in its sample. V and J are TRBV10-2 and TRBJ2-4; D unclear. Germline assignment: CDR1 WSHSY and CDR2 SAAADI. CDR3 length equals 13 residues. The V end was cut by 2 bases, the J end by 1 base, with 3 bases between. CDR3 coding DNA: TGCGCCAGCAGTGAGGGGGCCAAAAACATTCAGTACTTC. It codes for CASSEGAKNIQYF.

This chain connects TRBV5-1 to TRBJ2-1; 7 nucleotides line up with TRBD2. The CDR3 has 16 residues. From germline, CDR1 is SGHRS and CDR2 YFSETQ. V trimming: 4 bases; J trimming: 0 bases; junction bases outside the gene matches: 7. For the CDR3, the DNA is TGCGCCAGCAGCCAGGCTCCTAGCGGCTCCTACAATGAGCAGTTCTTC. Residues: CASSQAPSGSYNEQFF.

This clone has only a few counts. The rearrangement joins TRBV25-1 to TRBJ2-5; D gene unclear. The DNA end lines up better with TRBJ2-7; the J call may be wrong. The CDR3 is made up of 11 amino acids. Germline V lookup: CDR1 MGHDK, CDR2 SYGVNS. The CDR3 bases are TGTGCCAGCAGTGAAGGGTACGAGCAGTACTTC. It codes for CASSEGYEQYF.

The chain links TRBV5-1 to TRBJ2-6; TRBD2 might be the D (6 bases). Germline V lookup: CDR1 SGHRS, CDR2 YFSETQ. The CDR3 is 16 amino acids. V was pared by 0 bases and J by 4 bases, with 11 bases between. The CDR3 bases are TGCGCCAGCAGCTTGGTGGGGACTTCAGGGGCCAACGTCCTGACTTTC. It yields the protein CASSLVGTSGANVLTF.